This T cell receptor (beta chain) comes out of a study of blood T cell repertoires in COVID-19. As for the study in general: Researchers got acute and convalescent COVID-19 samples from the United States, Italy and Spain.

Recruits, aged roughly 18 to 100 years, lived in 25 or so US areas. Assignment of participants to cohorts was predicated upon participant-reported clinical history. This clone has a single count. The method was immunoSEQ multiplex PCR; TCRdb's version includes in-frame clones alone and lacks a portion of them. The sample consists of around 130,000 clones, 84% of them appearing once. Germline values: CDR1 MNHEY, CDR2 SVGAGI. J was trimmed by 3 bases and V by 11 bases; bases with no gene match: 12. CDR3 length: 15 amino acids. This sequence originates from a woman aged 30 to 39 who had recovered from COVID-19. The rearrangement joins TRBV6-5 to TRBJ2-7, with TRBD2 matching 11 bases. Sample: PBMCs or T cells enriched from blood (not recorded which). The CDR3 reads CASRRAGLAGYEQYF. The CDR3, as DNA: TGTGCCTCCCGGAGGGCCGGACTAGCGGGCTACGAGCAGTACTTC.